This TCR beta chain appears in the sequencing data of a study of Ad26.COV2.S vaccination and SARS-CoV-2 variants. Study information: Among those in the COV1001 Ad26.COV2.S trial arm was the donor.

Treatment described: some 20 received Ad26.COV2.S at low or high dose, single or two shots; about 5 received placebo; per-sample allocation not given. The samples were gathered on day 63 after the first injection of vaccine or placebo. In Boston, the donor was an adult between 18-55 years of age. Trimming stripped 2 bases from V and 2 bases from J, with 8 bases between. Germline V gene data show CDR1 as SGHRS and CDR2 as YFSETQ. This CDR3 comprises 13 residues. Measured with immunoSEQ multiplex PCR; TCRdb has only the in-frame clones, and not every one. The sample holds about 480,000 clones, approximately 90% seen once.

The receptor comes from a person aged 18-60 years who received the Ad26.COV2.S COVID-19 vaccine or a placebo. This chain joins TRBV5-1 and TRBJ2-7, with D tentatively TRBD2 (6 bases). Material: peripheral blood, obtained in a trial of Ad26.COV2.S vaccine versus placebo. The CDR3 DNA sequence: TGCGCCAGCAGCTTCGGGAGTGCCTACGAGCAGTACTTC. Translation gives CASSFGSAYEQYF. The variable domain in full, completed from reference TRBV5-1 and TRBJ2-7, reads KAGVTQTPRYLIKTRGQQVTLSCSPISGHRSVSWYQQTPGQGLQFLFEYFSETQRNKGNFPGRFSGRQFSNSRSEMNVSTLELGDSALYLCASSFGSAYEQYFGPGTRLTVT.